This T cell receptor (beta chain) was captured in a study of cytomegalovirus exposure and HLA in healthy donors. About the research overall: In a later analysis, it was reported that the roughly 120 validation repertoires had been produced on the same platform as the 600 to 850 repertoires belonging to the first cohort.

Findings of the study overall: The finding came from a later analysis; first-cohort TCR clusters tended to co-occur in the 95 to 150 validation repertoires. The listing of 150 or so TCR beta chains classed them as cytomegalovirus-associated.

Profiling relied on immunoSEQ multiplex PCR, and the TCRdb table lists in-frame clones only, not all of them. The data hold roughly 120,000 clones, with around nine tenths observed a single time. In this sample, this clone turned up once. The antigen remains unidentified. The V and J ends lost 2 bases and 8 bases, in that order; junction bases with no gene match: 11. The CDR3 totals 14 residues. Germline lookup yields CDR1 GTSNPN and CDR2 SVGIG (reference sequence). The TCR sequence derives from a woman younger than 35 in good health and CMV-seronegative. Sequencing input: PBMCs. V is TRBV30 and J is TRBJ1-1; 7 nucleotides agree with TRBD1. CDR3 loop: CAWSLPDREKEAFF. The CDR3 DNA reads TGTGCCTGGAGTCTCCCCGACAGGGAAAAAGAAGCTTTCTTT.